These 5 T cell receptor beta chains originate from one sample sequenced in a study of molecular identifiers for immune sequencing clone quantification. Using its own MiXCR run on the PCR reads, TCRdb lists one record per CDR3 protein. The top ten clones hold approximately 0.83% of a sample with about 300,000 distinct CDR3 sequences, about 20% of them seen once. The specimen sequenced was naive CD8+ T cells from blood, with Jurkat cell RNA spiked in. Subset denoted: FACS-sorted CD8+CD4-CCR7+CD45RA+ naive T cells. These receptors came from a human donor in good health. Some libraries in this study had Jurkat cell RNA spiked in.

To note about this clonotype: A read error is possible here, since a much larger clone lies one base away. The chain carries TRBV9 and TRBJ2-4; 9 nucleotides align to TRBD2. Germline assignment: CDR1 SGDLS and CDR2 YYNGEE. The V and J ends lost 3 bases and 0 bases, in that order; junction bases with no gene match: 10. This CDR3 region has 18 residues. As DNA, the CDR3 is TGTGCCAGCAGCGCAGGTGCTAGCGGGGTACTAGCCAAAAACATTCAGTACTTC. Its translation: CASSAGASGVLAKNIQYF.

This clonotype appeared many times. V gene TRBV28 combines with J gene TRBJ1-6; maybe TRBD1 (6 bases). Germline V gives CDR1 MDHEN, CDR2 SYDVKM. There are 13 residues in the CDR3. Trimming cost V 8 bases and J 10 bases, with 15 bases left between them. The CDR3 loop reads CASLHGGGSPLHF. DNA of the CDR3: TGTGCCAGCCTCCACGGGGGCGGCTCACCCCTCCACTTT.

At least ten counts were recorded for this clonotype. The rearrangement uses TRBV29-1 and TRBJ2-2; D is perhaps TRBD1 or TRBD2 (5 bases each). Trimming stripped 4 bases from V and 1 base from J, with 13 bases between. This CDR3 spans 15 amino acids. In germline, CDR1 is SQVTM, CDR2 ANQGSEA. CDR3 residues: CSVVLQGVNTGELFF. The CDR3 nucleotides are TGCAGCGTTGTTCTCCAGGGAGTGAACACCGGGGAGCTGTTTTTT.

The chain carries TRBV11-2 and TRBJ2-7, with a possible D match to TRBD2 (6 bases). With 5 bases removed from V and 4 bases from J, the gap between germline ends came to 18 bases. The germline V gene has CDR1 SGHAT and CDR2 FQNNGV. The CDR3 sequence is 15 residues long. The CDR3 DNA reads TGTGCCAGCAGCCCGGGAGCAGCGGTGAGGTACGAGCAGTACTTC. Encoded protein: CASSPGAAVRYEQYF.

This rearrangement joins TRBV12-3 or TRBV12-4 to TRBJ2-7, with 9 bases that match TRBD1. The CDR3 extends over 21 amino acids. V lost 5 bases and J lost 3; bases outside the gene matches: 26. CDR3 sequence reads: CASSPKNKIGQGSKGYYEQYF. The CDR3 bases are TGTGCCAGCAGTCCTAAGAACAAAATCGGACAGGGGTCGAAAGGTTACTACGAGCAGTACTTC.